This is a list of T cell receptor beta chains from one sample in a study of blood T cell repertoires in COVID-19. The method was immunoSEQ multiplex PCR; TCRdb's version includes in-frame clones alone and lacks a portion of them. The data contain about 76,000 clones, approximately 81% of them singletons. Sequenced sample: peripheral blood. The receptors come from a man in his fifties or sixties with COVID-19, enrolled during active disease. The CDR3 runs from the conserved cysteine through the conserved F or W. A D gene is named only where the DNA matches it firmly. A row's size may be missing; if present it is once, few, many or a size class.

size: .; D: .; V: TRBV28; J: TRBJ2-5; CDR3: CASSSRTYPRRTQYF; DNA: TGTGCCAGCAGTTCCCGGACTTACCCTCGGAGGACCCAGTACTTC
size: .; D: .; V: TRBV2; J: TRBJ2-3; CDR3: CASSPGEGEADTQYF; DNA: TGTGCCAGTTCACCGGGGGAGGGGGAGGCCGATACGCAGTATTTT
size: .; D: TRBD1; V: TRBV5-4; J: TRBJ1-2; CDR3: CASSFGGQTNYGYTF; DNA: TGTGCCAGCAGCTTCGGGGGACAGACTAACTATGGCTACACCTTC
size: .; D: .; V: TRBV29-1; J: TRBJ1-1; CDR3: CSVPKGQGSGVEAFF; DNA: TGCAGCGTGCCCAAAGGGCAGGGCTCGGGGGTTGAAGCTTTCTTT
size: .; D: TRBD1; V: TRBV19; J: TRBJ1-3; CDR3: CASSSSGGWNTIYF; DNA: TGTGCCAGTAGCTCATCAGGGGGCTGGAACACCATATATTTT
size: .; D: .; V: TRBV18; J: TRBJ2-1; CDR3: CASSPRDSYNEQFF; DNA: TGTGCCAGCTCCCCCCGGGACTCCTACAATGAGCAGTTCTTC
size: .; D: TRBD2; V: TRBV20-1; J: TRBJ2-3; CDR3: CSASRAGGSSTDTQYF; DNA: TGCAGTGCTAGTAGGGCGGGGGGTTCTAGCACAGATACGCAGTATTTT
size: once; D: TRBD2; V: TRBV6-2/TRBV6-3; J: TRBJ2-2; CDR3: CASSYSILRTSTGELFF; DNA: TGTGCCAGCAGTTACTCGATTCTCCGGACTAGCACCGGGGAGCTGTTTTTT
size: .; D: .; V: TRBV6-6; J: TRBJ1-2; CDR3: CASRKTGFSGYTF; DNA: TGTGCCAGCAGGAAGACAGGCTTTAGTGGCTACACCTTC
size: .; D: .; V: TRBV13; J: TRBJ2-2; CDR3: CASSRGLTPGTGELFF; DNA: TGTGCCAGCAGCAGGGGCTTAACCCCGGGCACCGGGGAGCTGTTTTTT
size: .; D: .; V: TRBV5-6; J: TRBJ1-2; CDR3: CASSLMGSTGTYGYTF; DNA: TGTGCCAGCAGCCTAATGGGATCGACAGGAACCTATGGCTACACCTTC
size: .; D: .; V: TRBV30; J: TRBJ1-6; CDR3: CAWSVAGAINSPLHF; DNA: TGTGCCTGGAGTGTAGCGGGGGCAATTAATTCACCCCTCCACTTT
size: once; D: .; V: TRBV6-5; J: TRBJ1-2; CDR3: CASSRTGRDPYGYTF; DNA: TGTGCCAGCAGTCGTACCGGGAGGGACCCCTATGGCTACACCTTC
size: .; D: .; V: TRBV7-9; J: TRBJ1-3; CDR3: CASSLALGDSGNTIYF; DNA: TGTGCCAGCAGCTTAGCGCTCGGTGACTCTGGAAACACCATATATTTT
size: .; D: .; V: TRBV7-2; J: TRBJ2-7; CDR3: CASSWDSRYEQYF; DNA: TGTGCCAGCAGCTGGGACTCCCGATACGAGCAGTACTTC
size: .; D: .; V: TRBV27; J: TRBJ2-7; CDR3: CASSLRLGYEQYF; DNA: TGTGCCAGCAGTTTACGACTAGGCTACGAGCAGTACTTC
size: .; D: TRBD2; V: TRBV30; J: TRBJ2-1; CDR3: CAWSFSGGAYNEQFF; DNA: TGTGCCTGGAGTTTTTCGGGGGGTGCATACAATGAGCAGTTCTTC
size: .; D: .; V: TRBV3-1/TRBV3-2; J: TRBJ2-2; CDR3: CASSPMAAAGELFF; DNA: TGTGCCAGCTCCCCCATGGCAGCGGCCGGGGAGCTGTTTTTT
size: few; D: TRBD1; V: TRBV7-6; J: TRBJ2-2; CDR3: CASSYRDRGPGELFF; DNA: TGTGCCAGCAGCTACCGGGACAGGGGGCCCGGGGAGCTGTTTTTT
size: .; D: .; V: TRBV6-5; J: TRBJ2-7; CDR3: CASSSQGGEQYF; DNA: TGTGCCAGCAGTTCACAGGGTGGAGAGCAGTACTTC
size: .; D: .; V: TRBV19; J: TRBJ2-1; CDR3: CASSPFGSYNEQFF; DNA: TGTGCCAGTAGCCCTTTCGGCTCCTACAATGAGCAGTTCTTC
size: .; D: TRBD1; V: TRBV12-5; J: TRBJ2-2; CDR3: CASGMGQGEIGELFF; DNA: TGTGCTAGTGGTATGGGACAGGGGGAAATCGGGGAGCTGTTTTTT
size: .; D: .; V: TRBV20-1; J: TRBJ1-1; CDR3: CSASWTGEAFF; DNA: TGCAGTGCTTCTTGGACTGGAGAAGCTTTCTTT
size: .; D: TRBD2; V: TRBV10-1; J: TRBJ2-1; CDR3: CASSEHLVAGGPFNEQFF; DNA: TGCGCCAGCAGTGAGCACTTAGTAGCGGGAGGGCCATTCAATGAGCAGTTCTTC
size: .; D: .; V: TRBV18; J: TRBJ2-1; CDR3: CASSPPPTGDNEQFF; DNA: TGTGCCAGCTCACCACCCCCAACAGGAGACAATGAGCAGTTCTTC
size: .; D: TRBD2; V: TRBV24-1; J: TRBJ2-7; CDR3: CATSDDSGGGSYEQYF; DNA: TGTGCCACCAGTGATGATAGCGGGGGCGGCTCCTACGAGCAGTACTTC
size: .; D: .; V: TRBV12-3/TRBV12-4; J: TRBJ1-1; CDR3: CASSQFRGSEAFF; DNA: TGTGCCAGCAGCCAGTTCAGGGGTTCTGAAGCTTTCTTT
size: .; D: .; V: TRBV5-4; J: TRBJ2-1; CDR3: CASSDPRVRDEQFF; DNA: TGTGCCAGCAGCGATCCGAGGGTGCGGGATGAGCAGTTCTTC
size: .; D: TRBD1; V: TRBV19; J: TRBJ1-2; CDR3: CASSTDRGNYGYTF; DNA: TGTGCCAGTAGTACAGACAGGGGAAACTATGGCTACACCTTC
size: few; D: .; V: TRBV19; J: TRBJ1-5; CDR3: CASSQQVGNQPQHF; DNA: TGTGCCAGTAGTCAACAGGTTGGCAATCAGCCCCAGCATTTT
size: .; D: .; V: TRBV18; J: TRBJ1-2; CDR3: CASSLKIWTENYGYTF; DNA: TGTGCCAGCTCGCTCAAAATATGGACTGAAAACTATGGCTACACCTTC
size: few; D: .; V: TRBV6-5; J: TRBJ1-2; CDR3: CASSTGIPYGYTF; DNA: TGTGCCAGCAGCACAGGGATCCCCTATGGCTACACCTTC
size: .; D: .; V: TRBV21-1; J: TRBJ2-7; CDR3: CASSERPGTQYF; DNA: TGTGCCAGCAGCGAACGTCCGGGAACGCAGTACTTC
size: .; D: .; V: TRBV7-9; J: TRBJ2-6; CDR3: CATRVSGANVLTF; DNA: TGTGCCACTCGGGTCTCTGGGGCCAACGTCCTGACTTTC
size: .; D: TRBD1; V: TRBV28; J: TRBJ1-1; CDR3: CASSTQGAGDTEAFF; DNA: TGTGCCAGCAGTACACAGGGGGCAGGGGACACTGAAGCTTTCTTT
size: .; D: TRBD1; V: TRBV19; J: TRBJ1-5; CDR3: CASTRAPGQGSENAQHF; DNA: TGTGCCAGTACCCGGGCACCGGGACAGGGGTCTGAGAATGCCCAGCATTTT
size: .; D: .; V: TRBV27; J: TRBJ2-3; CDR3: CASSFIGQGPTDTQYF; DNA: TGTGCCAGCAGTTTCATCGGTCAGGGGCCCACAGATACGCAGTATTTT
size: .; D: TRBD1; V: TRBV5-6; J: TRBJ2-7; CDR3: CASSRQGPEQYF; DNA: TGTGCCAGCAGTCGACAGGGTCCCGAGCAGTACTTC
size: .; D: TRBD2; V: TRBV6-4; J: TRBJ2-7; CDR3: CASSDRTSGVPEQYF; DNA: TGTGCCAGCAGTGACCGGACTAGCGGGGTACCCGAGCAGTACTTC
size: .; D: TRBD2; V: TRBV6-5; J: TRBJ2-2; CDR3: CASSSPGTIQTGELFF; DNA: TGTGCCAGCAGTTCCCCGGGGACTATCCAGACCGGGGAGCTGTTTTTT
size: .; D: TRBD2; V: TRBV19; J: TRBJ2-7; CDR3: CASGTSGSVHEQYF; DNA: TGTGCCAGTGGGACTAGCGGGAGTGTCCACGAGCAGTACTTC
size: .; D: .; V: TRBV24-1; J: TRBJ2-3; CDR3: CATSDPGHTSTDTQYF; DNA: TGTGCCACCAGTGATCCTGGGCATACTAGCACAGATACGCAGTATTTT
size: .; D: .; V: TRBV11-1; J: TRBJ2-5; CDR3: CASRKNREETQYF; DNA: TGTGCCAGCAGGAAGAATAGAGAGGAGACCCAGTACTTC